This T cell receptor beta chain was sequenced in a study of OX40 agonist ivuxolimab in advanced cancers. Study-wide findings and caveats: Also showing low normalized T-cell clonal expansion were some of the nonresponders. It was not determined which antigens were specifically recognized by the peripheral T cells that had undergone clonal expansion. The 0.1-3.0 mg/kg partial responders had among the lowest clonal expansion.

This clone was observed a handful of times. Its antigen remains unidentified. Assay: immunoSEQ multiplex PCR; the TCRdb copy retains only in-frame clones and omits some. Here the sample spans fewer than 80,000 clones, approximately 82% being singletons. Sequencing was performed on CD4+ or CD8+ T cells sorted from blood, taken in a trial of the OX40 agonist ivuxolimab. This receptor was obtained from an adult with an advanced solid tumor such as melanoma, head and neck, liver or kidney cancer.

The CDR3 sequence: CASSIPGSPLHF. The DNA of the CDR3 is TGTGCCAGTAGTATCCCCGGTTCACCCCTCCACTTT. The chain links TRBV19 to TRBJ1-6; no clear D gene. V was pared by 3 bases and J by 9 bases, with 6 bases between. This CDR3 is built from 12 residues. CDR1 is LNHDA and CDR2 is SQIVND in the germline V gene (reference sequence).